This T cell receptor (beta chain) was identified in a study of vaccination and CD4 T cells after COVID-19. CDR3 length: 11 amino acids. V lost 5 bases and J 6 bases, leaving 8 bases between the germline ends. Specified treatment: approximately 9-day PBMC culture with coronavirus spike peptide pools or control peptides (ViraFEST assay). Sequenced with the Oncomine TCR Beta short-read assay was DNA taken from cultured CD4+ T cells. In TCRdb, the PCR reads were re-called with MiXCR into one record per CDR3 protein. The data show about 4,400 distinct CDR3 sequences, roughly a fifth seen once. This clonotype is deemed medium-sized. Its antigen is not known. Study-wide results and caveats: Spike mono-reactivity was shown by 304 of 307 vaccine-specific clones in convalescent patients.

The receptor comes from a human donor who had recovered from COVID-19. Sequences were obtained from CD4+ T cells from blood, cultured in vitro. This chain joins TRBV12-3 or TRBV12-4 and TRBJ2-7; no definite D call. The CDR3 spells CASSIYSEQYF. DNA of the CDR3: TGTGCCAGCAGTATATACTCCGAGCAGTACTTC.